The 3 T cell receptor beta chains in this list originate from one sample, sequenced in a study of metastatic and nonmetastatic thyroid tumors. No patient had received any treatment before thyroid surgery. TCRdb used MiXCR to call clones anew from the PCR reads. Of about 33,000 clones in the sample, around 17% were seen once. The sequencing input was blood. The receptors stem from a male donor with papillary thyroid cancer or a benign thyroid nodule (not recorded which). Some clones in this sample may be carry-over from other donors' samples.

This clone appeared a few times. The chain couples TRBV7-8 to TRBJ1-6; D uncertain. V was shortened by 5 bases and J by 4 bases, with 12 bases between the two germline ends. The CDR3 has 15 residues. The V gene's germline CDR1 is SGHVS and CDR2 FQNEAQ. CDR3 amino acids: CASSPRSLYNSPLHF. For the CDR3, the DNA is TGTGCCAGCAGCCCCCGTTCTCTTTATAATTCACCCCTCCACTTT. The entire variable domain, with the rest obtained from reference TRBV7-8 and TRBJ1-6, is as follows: GAGVSQSPRYKVAKRGQDVALRCDPISGHVSLFWYQQALGQGPEFLTYFQNEAQLDKSGLPSDRFFAERPEGSVSTLKIQRTQQEDSAVYLCASSPRSLYNSPLHFGNGTRLTVT.

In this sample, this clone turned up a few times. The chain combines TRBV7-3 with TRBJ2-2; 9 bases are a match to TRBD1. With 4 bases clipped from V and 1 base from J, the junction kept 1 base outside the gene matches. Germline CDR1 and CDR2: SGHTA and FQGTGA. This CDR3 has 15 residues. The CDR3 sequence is CASSSDRGNTGELFF. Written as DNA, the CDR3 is TGTGCCAGCAGCTCGGACAGGGGGAACACCGGGGAGCTGTTTTTT.

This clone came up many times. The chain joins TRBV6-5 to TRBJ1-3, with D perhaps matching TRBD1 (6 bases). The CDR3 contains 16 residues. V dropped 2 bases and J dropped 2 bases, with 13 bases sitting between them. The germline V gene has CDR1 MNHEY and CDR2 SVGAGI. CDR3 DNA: TGTGCCAGCAGTTACGGGGGGAACAGGGCTGGAAACACCATATATTTT. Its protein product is CASSYGGNRAGNTIYF.